Shown below are 31 T cell receptor beta chains from a single sample sequenced in a study of cytomegalovirus exposure and HLA in healthy donors. 60 Vbeta and 13 Jbeta primers were used in PCR. Sequenced by immunoSEQ multiplex PCR; TCRdb stores in-frame clones only, minus some. The repertoire includes 170,000 or so clones, roughly three quarters of them detected once, and 2.9% sits in the top ten. The sequenced sample consisted of PBMCs. The receptor source for this set is a male donor in good health and CMV-seronegative.

The chain is built from TRBV30 and TRBJ1-4; no definite D call. Deletions cut 1 base from V and 0 bases from J, with 6 bases between. The CDR3 sequence is 14 residues long. Germline V gene lookup returns CDR1 GTSNPN and CDR2 SVGIG (reference sequence). Here the CDR3 DNA reads TGTGCCTGGAGTGGTAGTGCAACTAATGAAAAACTGTTTTTT. Translating gives CAWSGSATNEKLFF.

This clone was observed once. The chain combines TRBV30 with TRBJ1-5, with D perhaps TRBD1 (5 bases). CDR3 length: 13 amino acids. Per germline, CDR1 GTSNPN and CDR2 SVGIG (reference sequence). Trimming shortened V by 2 bases and J by 5 bases, and 10 bases separated the two germline ends. CDR3 region: CAWSRDFDQPQHF. Written as DNA, the CDR3 is TGTGCCTGGAGTAGGGACTTCGATCAGCCCCAGCATTTT. Complete variable domain (other parts from reference TRBV30 and TRBJ1-5): SQTIHQWPATLVQPVGSPLSLECTVEGTSNPNLYWYRQAAGRGLQLLFYSVGIGQISSEVPQNLSASRPQDRQFILSSKKLLLSDSGFYLCAWSRDFDQPQHFGDGTRLSIL.

The chain uses TRBV2 and TRBJ2-1; TRBD2 aligns across 8 bases. The J segment lost 6 bases and the V segment lost 5 bases, leaving 6 bases of the junction unmatched. CDR1 is SNHLY and CDR2 is FYNNEI in the germline V gene. CDR3 size: 14 residues. Here the CDR3 DNA reads TGTGCCAGCAGTCGGGAGGGCCTATCCAATGAGCAGTTCTTC. It translates to CASSREGLSNEQFF.

In this sample, this clone turned up a few times. This chain connects TRBV28 to TRBJ1-3; D unclear. Per germline, CDR1 MDHEN and CDR2 SYDVKM. Trimming pared 7 bases from V and 2 bases from J, leaving 15 bases between. This CDR3 has 15 amino acids. The chain's CDR3 is CASTPGGRAGNTIYF. The CDR3 DNA reads TGTGCCAGCACTCCAGGAGGGCGAGCTGGAAACACCATATATTTT.

J is TRBJ2-5 and V is TRBV28; weak D call: TRBD2 (6 bases). Trimming shortened V by 3 bases and J by 6 bases, and 14 bases separated the two germline ends. Germline values: CDR1 MDHEN, CDR2 SYDVKM. This CDR3 region has 14 residues. This CDR3 reads CASSFAGSIQTQYF. In DNA form, the CDR3 reads TGTGCCAGCAGTTTTGCGGGATCCATTCAGACCCAGTACTTC.

This clone was counted many times. This rearrangement joins TRBV15 to TRBJ2-1, with D perhaps matching TRBD2 (7 bases). V lost 0 bases and J lost 8, with 14 bases in between. CDR1 LNHNV and CDR2 YYDKDF come from the germline V gene (reference sequence). This CDR3 comprises 15 residues. Here the CDR3 DNA reads TGTGCCACCAGCAGAGATCAAGGGGGGGCGGATGAGCAGTTCTTC. It yields the protein CATSRDQGGADEQFF.

This chain links TRBV27 with TRBJ2-2, with TRBD1 matching 7 bases. Germline lookup yields CDR1 MNHEY and CDR2 SMNVEV (reference sequence). The CDR3 length is 16 residues. With V trimmed by 5 bases and J by 0 bases, 6 bases remained unmatched. As DNA, the CDR3 is TGTGCCAGCAGTCTAACCGGGACAGCGAACACCGGGGAGCTGTTTTTT. Protein product: CASSLTGTANTGELFF.

In nucleotides, the CDR3 is TGTGCCAGCAGTCTTAGCCCAGATACGCAGTATTTT. Encoded protein: CASSLSPDTQYF. The chain employs TRBV7-9 and TRBJ2-3; no firm D call. CDR3 size: 12 residues. Trimming left V 6 bases short and J 4 bases short, with 8 bases between. Germline CDR1 reads SEHNR; CDR2 reads FQNEAQ (reference sequence). Drawing the rest from reference TRBV7-9 and TRBJ2-3, the complete variable domain is DTGVSQNPRHKITKRGQNVTFRCDPISEHNRLYWYRQTLGQGPEFLTYFQNEAQLEKSRLLSDRFSAERPKGSFSTLEIQRTEQGDSAMYLCASSLSPDTQYFGPGTRLTVL.

The chain links TRBV7-9 to TRBJ1-1; possible D gene TRBD1, 6 bases. The CDR3 runs 12 residues. V lost 2 bases and J lost 7, with 8 bases in between. The V gene's germline CDR1 is SEHNR and CDR2 FQNEAQ (reference sequence). The chain's CDR3 is CASSLRTDEAFF. Written as DNA, the CDR3 is TGTGCCAGCAGCTTACGGACAGATGAAGCTTTCTTT.

The rearrangement links TRBV4-1 to TRBJ2-3, with TRBD1 matching 12 bases. Losses at the gene ends were 4 bases for V and 4 bases for J; bases not matched to a gene: 3. Germline CDR1 MGHRA, CDR2 YSYEKL. The CDR3 loop spans 15 amino acids. In DNA form, the CDR3 reads TGCGCCAGCAGCCCGGGACAGGGGGCCTCAGATACGCAGTATTTT. It encodes CASSPGQGASDTQYF.

This chain links TRBV11-3 with TRBJ1-1, with 8 bases lining up with TRBD1. V was clipped by 1 base and J by 0 bases; unmatched bases: 7. Looked up from germline, CDR1 is SGHNT and CDR2 is YENEEA. The CDR3 totals 17 residues. The CDR3 loop is CASSLGVSGGLNTEAFF. Written as DNA, the CDR3 is TGTGCCAGCAGCTTAGGTGTATCAGGGGGCTTGAACACTGAAGCTTTCTTT.

The chain uses TRBV30 and TRBJ2-1, with D perhaps matching TRBD2 (6 bases). V was cut by 5 bases and J by 9 bases, with 8 bases left in between. Germline CDR1 and CDR2: GTSNPN and SVGIG (reference sequence). CDR3 length: 10 amino acids. CDR3 region: CAWAEGEQFF. The CDR3 nucleotides read TGTGCCTGGGCGGAGGGTGAGCAGTTCTTC.

This chain uses TRBV6-4 with TRBJ1-5; tentatively, D is TRBD1 (5 bases). V was pared by 4 bases and J by 7 bases, with 26 bases between. CDR1 is MRHNA and CDR2 is SNTAGT in the germline V gene. CDR3 length: 18 residues. The chain's CDR3 is CASSAVSGVRVPLQPQHF. CDR3 coding DNA: TGTGCCAGCAGTGCAGTTTCGGGGGTCCGGGTGCCGCTCCAGCCCCAGCATTTT.

J is TRBJ2-1 and V is TRBV19; 9 positions agree with TRBD2. Germline CDR1 and CDR2: LNHDA and SQIVND (reference sequence). Unmatched junction bases numbered 6, after V lost 2 bases and J lost 4 bases. The CDR3 runs to 16 residues. The CDR3 reads CASSIPRRGGYNEQFF. The CDR3 DNA reads TGTGCCAGTAGTATACCTCGGCGGGGGGGTTACAATGAGCAGTTCTTC.

This clone was recorded once. This chain links TRBV6-1 with TRBJ2-1; 7 nucleotides match TRBD2. V lost 4 bases to trimming and J lost 0 bases; unmatched junction nucleotides: 3. Germline values: CDR1 MNHNS, CDR2 SASEGT. This CDR3 has 15 amino acids. CDR3 in DNA: TGTGCCAGCAGTGCTTGGACTAGCTCCTACAATGAGCAGTTCTTC. It yields the protein CASSAWTSSYNEQFF.

J is TRBJ1-5 and V is TRBV15; TRBD1 aligns across 10 bases. CDR3 length: 17 residues. Germline V gene lookup returns CDR1 LNHNV and CDR2 YYDKDF (reference sequence). Trimming at V came to 2 bases and at J to 0 bases, leaving 4 bases not matched to a gene. The CDR3 nucleotides are TGTGCCACCAGCAGAACGGGACAGGGGCTTAGCAATCAGCCCCAGCATTTT. It encodes CATSRTGQGLSNQPQHF.

The V and J genes are TRBV4-3 and TRBJ1-2; possibly TRBD1 for D (6 bases). The CDR3 runs 16 residues. CDR1 LGHNA and CDR2 YSLEER come from the germline V gene. The V end was cut by 0 bases, the J end by 7 bases, with 18 bases between. DNA of the CDR3: TGCGCCAGCAGCCAAGAATATATACAGGGTGGTTCTGGCTACACCTTC. As protein: CASSQEYIQGGSGYTF.

This clone was recorded once. V and J are TRBV10-3 and TRBJ2-4, with D perhaps TRBD1 (6 bases). This CDR3 has 14 amino acids. The germline gives CDR1 ENHRY, CDR2 SYGVKD. The ends were cut back, 4 bases at V and 0 bases at J, with 7 bases in the middle. The CDR3 region has the DNA TGTGCCATCAGTGGGGGGCTAGCCAAAAACATTCAGTACTTC. This sequence encodes CAISGGLAKNIQYF.

The chain is built from TRBV7-2 and TRBJ2-1, with TRBD2 matching over 10 bases. The CDR3 runs 16 residues. V lost 5 bases and J lost 7; bases outside the gene matches: 11. The germline CDR1 and CDR2 sequences are SGHTA and FQGNSA. The CDR3 here is CASSTPGTSAGNEQFF. The CDR3 DNA reads as TGTGCCAGCAGCACACCCGGGACTAGCGCCGGGAATGAGCAGTTCTTC. Drawing the rest from reference TRBV7-2 and TRBJ2-1, the complete variable domain is GAGVSQSPSNKVTEKGKDVELRCDPISGHTALYWYRQSLGQGLEFLIYFQGNSAPDKSGLPSDRFSAERTGGSVSTLTIQRTQQEDSAVYLCASSTPGTSAGNEQFFGPGTRLTVL.

The chain carries TRBV28 and TRBJ1-2, with D possibly matching TRBD1 (5 bases). The CDR3 has 14 amino acids. V lost 6 bases and J lost 5, with 16 bases in between. Germline CDR1 MDHEN, CDR2 SYDVKM. The CDR3 DNA reads as TGTGCCAGCAGAATTGACAGACCCCGATATGGCTACACCTTC. It is translated as CASRIDRPRYGYTF.

This rearrangement joins TRBV18 to TRBJ1-4; 10 nucleotides agree with TRBD1. The germline CDR1 and CDR2 sequences are KGHSH and LQKENI. This CDR3 is built from 16 residues. With V trimmed by 3 bases and J by 11 bases, 12 bases remained unmatched. In DNA, the CDR3 is TGTGCCAGCTCACCGCCCGGACAGGGGGAAACGAGGAAACTGTTTTTT. Its translation is CASSPPGQGETRKLFF.

V and J are TRBV30 and TRBJ1-6; 7 nucleotides match TRBD1. Looked up from germline, CDR1 is GTSNPN and CDR2 is SVGIG (reference sequence). V lost 5 bases, J lost 10 bases, and 8 bases stayed unmatched. The CDR3 runs 13 residues. The CDR3 loop is CAWRQGEGSPLHF. Here the CDR3 DNA reads TGTGCCTGGCGACAGGGAGAAGGGTCACCCCTCCACTTT.

This clone was observed a single time. The J gene is TRBJ2-1, the V gene TRBV27; 10 bases are shared with TRBD2. With 8 bases clipped from V and 11 bases from J, the junction kept 9 bases outside the gene matches. CDR1 is MNHEY, CDR2 SMNVEV, per germline (reference sequence). The CDR3 loop spans 13 amino acids. The CDR3: CASWTSGAPKQFF. In nucleotides, the CDR3 is TGTGCCAGCTGGACTAGCGGAGCCCCTAAGCAGTTCTTC.

The chain joins TRBV28 to TRBJ1-6; no clear D gene. The CDR3 is 14 residues long. Per the germline V gene, CDR1 is MDHEN and CDR2 is SYDVKM. V was cut by 1 base and J by 8 bases, with 9 bases left in between. The CDR3 DNA is TGTGCCAGCAGTTTATTGAGGGAGGATTCACCCCTCCACTTT. This translates into CASSLLREDSPLHF.

The chain is built from TRBV6-1 and TRBJ1-2; TRBD1 agrees at 7 bases. The CDR3 has 14 amino acids. J lost 4 bases, V lost 6 bases, and 8 bases had no gene match. CDR1 and CDR2 from the germline V gene are MNHNS and SASEGT. In nucleotides, the CDR3 is TGTGCCAGCAGGGCAACCGGGACAGTCTATGGCTACACCTTC. It codes for CASRATGTVYGYTF.

The chain employs TRBV28 and TRBJ2-7; TRBD2 agrees at 11 bases. V lost 9 bases and J lost 0; bases outside the gene matches: 1. CDR3 size: 13 residues. CDR1 is MDHEN and CDR2 is SYDVKM in the germline V gene. The CDR3 region has the DNA TGTGCCAGTACTAGCGGGAGCTCCTACGAGCAGTACTTC. It encodes CASTSGSSYEQYF.

This clone showed up just a few times. V usage is TRBV5-5 and J usage is TRBJ2-7; 9 bases align to TRBD2. The V and J ends lost 4 bases and 4 bases, in that order; junction bases with no gene match: 6. The CDR3 consists of 14 residues. The germline gives CDR1 SGHKS, CDR2 YYEKEE (reference sequence). The CDR3 protein is CASSPASGTYEQYF. The CDR3 DNA reads TGTGCCAGCAGCCCGGCTAGCGGGACGTACGAGCAGTACTTC.

This clone was counted a single time. The genes are TRBV30 and TRBJ2-5; TRBD2 matches 12 bases. With V trimmed by 2 bases and J by 4 bases, 5 bases remained unmatched. CDR1 and CDR2 (germline): GTSNPN, SVGIG (reference sequence). This CDR3 region has 15 residues. The CDR3 reads CAWSPPGLAGETQYF. The CDR3 nucleotides read TGTGCCTGGAGTCCACCGGGACTAGCGGGAGAGACCCAGTACTTC.

A few counts support this clone. The CDR3 DNA reads TGTGCCATCAGTGAGACAGGGGGCGCCGGCACCGGGGAGCTGTTTTTT. It specifies CAISETGGAGTGELFF. The chain links TRBV10-3 to TRBJ2-2; 9 bases fit TRBD1. The V and J ends lost 2 bases and 4 bases, in that order; junction bases with no gene match: 5. The length of the CDR3 is 16 residues. CDR1 is ENHRY and CDR2 is SYGVKD in the germline V gene.

CDR3 loop: CASSVTSGGTDTQYF. CDR3 nucleotide sequence: TGTGCCAGCAGCGTGACTAGCGGGGGCACAGATACGCAGTATTTT. This chain links TRBV5-4 with TRBJ2-3; 11 nucleotides align to TRBD2. Per the germline V gene, CDR1 is SGHNT and CDR2 is YYREEE (reference sequence). This CDR3 region has 15 residues. The ends lost 4 bases at V and 1 base at J; junction bases unmatched: 2. Together with reference TRBV5-4 and TRBJ2-3, the CDR3 gives the full variable domain: ETGVTQSPTHLIKTRGQQVTLRCSSQSGHNTVSWYQQALGQGPQFIFQYYREEENGRGNFPPRFSGLQFPNYSSELNVNALELDDSALYLCASSVTSGGTDTQYFGPGTRLTVL.

The chain employs TRBV19 and TRBJ1-5; TRBD1 aligns across 7 bases. The germline gives CDR1 LNHDA, CDR2 SQIVND (reference sequence). CDR3 length: 17 amino acids. V gave up 6 bases and J gave up 0 bases; unmatched junction bases: 11. The CDR3 protein is CASSPTGTAHSNQPQHF. DNA for the CDR3: TGTGCCAGTAGCCCTACCGGGACAGCGCATAGCAATCAGCCCCAGCATTTT.